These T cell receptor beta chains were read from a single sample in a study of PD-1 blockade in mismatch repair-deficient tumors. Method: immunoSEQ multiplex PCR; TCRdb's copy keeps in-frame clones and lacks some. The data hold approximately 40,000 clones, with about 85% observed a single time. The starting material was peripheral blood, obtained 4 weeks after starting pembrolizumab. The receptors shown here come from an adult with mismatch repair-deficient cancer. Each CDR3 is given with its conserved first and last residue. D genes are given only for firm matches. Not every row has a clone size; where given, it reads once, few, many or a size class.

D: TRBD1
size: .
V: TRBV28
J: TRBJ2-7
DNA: TGTGCCAGCAGCAACAACCCGGGACAGGGCTTGTACGAGCAGTACTTC
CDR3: CASSNNPGQGLYEQYF

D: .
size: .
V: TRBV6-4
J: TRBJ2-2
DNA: TGTGCCAGCAGCCCGGGACCGAGGGGGGAGCTGTTTTTT
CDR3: CASSPGPRGELFF

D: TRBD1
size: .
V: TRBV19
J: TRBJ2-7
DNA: TGTGCCAGTAGTACAGCGCAGGGGGCGACCTACGAGCAGTACTTC
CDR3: CASSTAQGATYEQYF

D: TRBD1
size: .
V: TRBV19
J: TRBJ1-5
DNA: TGTGCCAGTAGTATAGTGGACAGGGCTGTGAGCAATCAGCCCCAGCATTTT
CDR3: CASSIVDRAVSNQPQHF

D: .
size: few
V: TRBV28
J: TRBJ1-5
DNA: TGTGCCAGCAGAGCAGGGCTAGGGCAGCCCCAGCATTTT
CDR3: CASRAGLGQPQHF

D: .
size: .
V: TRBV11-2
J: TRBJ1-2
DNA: TGTGCCAGCAGCCTAGGGTTCTACAGGGTCGATGGTTTGGGTTATGGCTACACCTTC
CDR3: CASSLGFYRVDGLGYGYTF

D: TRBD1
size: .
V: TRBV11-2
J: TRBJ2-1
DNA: TGTGCCAGCACCCAGGGGGCTAACTCCAATGAGCAGTTCTTC
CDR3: CASTQGANSNEQFF

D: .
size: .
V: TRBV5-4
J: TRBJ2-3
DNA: TGTGCCAGCAGCGCCAGGAGCGATAGCACAGATACGCAGTATTTT
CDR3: CASSARSDSTDTQYF

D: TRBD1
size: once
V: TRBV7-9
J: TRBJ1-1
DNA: TGTGCCAGCAGCCCACAGGGACAGCTGAACACTGAAGCTTTCTTT
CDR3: CASSPQGQLNTEAFF

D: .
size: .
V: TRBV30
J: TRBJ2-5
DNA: TGTGCCTGGAGTGTAATGGGGGGAAGGGAGACCCAGTACTTC
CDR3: CAWSVMGGRETQYF

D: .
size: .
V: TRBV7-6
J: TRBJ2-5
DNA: TGTGCCAGCAGCGTAAGGGGGAGCCAAGAGACCCAGTACTTC
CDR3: CASSVRGSQETQYF

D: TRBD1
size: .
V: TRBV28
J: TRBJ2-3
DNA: TGTGCCAGCGGAGTAGACAGGGGTCAGACAGATACGCAGTATTTT
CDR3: CASGVDRGQTDTQYF

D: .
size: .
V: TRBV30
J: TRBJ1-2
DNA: TGTGCCTGGAGTGTATCAGGGGACGGCTACACCTTC
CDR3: CAWSVSGDGYTF

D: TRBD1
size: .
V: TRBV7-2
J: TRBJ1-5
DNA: TGTGCCAGCAGCTTAGCCCCCGGTGGGACAGCCTATCAGCCCCAGCATTTT
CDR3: CASSLAPGGTAYQPQHF

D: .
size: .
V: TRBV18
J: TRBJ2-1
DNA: TGTGCCAGCTCACCAGGCGGCTCCTACAATGAGCAGTTCTTC
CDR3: CASSPGGSYNEQFF

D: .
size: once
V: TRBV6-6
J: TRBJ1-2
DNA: TGTGCCAGCAGCTACCAGGGAAAGGGGGACTATGGCTACACCTTC
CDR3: CASSYQGKGDYGYTF

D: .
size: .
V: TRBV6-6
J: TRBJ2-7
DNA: TGTGCCAGCAGTTACAGTTGGGGGGTCTCCTACGAGCAGTACTTC
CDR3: CASSYSWGVSYEQYF

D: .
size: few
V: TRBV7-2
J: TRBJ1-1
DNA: TGTGCCAGCAGCTTATTTGGGGGCCAGACGACCACTGAAGCTTTCTTT
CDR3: CASSLFGGQTTTEAFF

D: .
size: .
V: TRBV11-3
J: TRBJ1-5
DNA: TGTGCCAGCAGCCTCAGTGGCAATCAGCCCCAGCATTTT
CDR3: CASSLSGNQPQHF

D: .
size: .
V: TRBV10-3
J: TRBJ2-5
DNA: TGTGCCATCAGTGACAACCAAGAGACCCAGTACTTC
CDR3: CAISDNQETQYF

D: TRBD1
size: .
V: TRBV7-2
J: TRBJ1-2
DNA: TGTGCCAGCAGCCTATGGGACAGGGCGTCCGATGGCTACACCTTC
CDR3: CASSLWDRASDGYTF

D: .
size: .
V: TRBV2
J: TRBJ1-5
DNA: TGTGCCAGCAGTGCCGGGGATTATAGCAATCAGCCCCAGCATTTT
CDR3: CASSAGDYSNQPQHF

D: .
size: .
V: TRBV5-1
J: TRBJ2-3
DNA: TGCGCCAGCAGCTCCTACGGGAGCACAGATACGCAGTATTTT
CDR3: CASSSYGSTDTQYF

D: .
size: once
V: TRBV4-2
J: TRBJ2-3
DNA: TGTGCCAGCAGCCAAGATAGCCCGCCCGGAAATACGCAGTATTTT
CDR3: CASSQDSPPGNTQYF

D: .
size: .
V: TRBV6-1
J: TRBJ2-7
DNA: TGTGCCAGCAGTGAAAGAGGACGGCCCTACGAGCAGTACTTC
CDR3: CASSERGRPYEQYF

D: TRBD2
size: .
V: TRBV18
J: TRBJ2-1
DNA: TGTGCCAGCTCACCGGGGACTAGCAATGAGCAGTTCTTC
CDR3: CASSPGTSNEQFF

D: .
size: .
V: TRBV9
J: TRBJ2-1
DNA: TGTGCCAGCAGCGTAGAAGCGAGGGGGGCTTACAATGAGCAGTTCTTC
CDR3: CASSVEARGAYNEQFF

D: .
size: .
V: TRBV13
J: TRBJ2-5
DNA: TGTGCCAGCAGCTTAGCCCCCCAAGAGACCCAGTACTTC
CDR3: CASSLAPQETQYF

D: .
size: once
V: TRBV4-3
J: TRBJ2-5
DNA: TGCGCCAGCAGGGATGAAAAAGAGACCCAGTACTTC
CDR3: CASRDEKETQYF

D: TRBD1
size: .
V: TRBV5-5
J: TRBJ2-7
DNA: TGTGCCAGCAGCTACCGGGACAGGGGAGCTTACGAGCAGTACTTC
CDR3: CASSYRDRGAYEQYF

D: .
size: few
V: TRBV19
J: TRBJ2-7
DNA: TGTGCCAGTAGTTCCCTAGATCGGTCCTACGAGCAGTACTTC
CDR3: CASSSLDRSYEQYF

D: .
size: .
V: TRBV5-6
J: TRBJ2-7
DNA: TGTGCCAGCAGCTTGGAGCGCGGAGAGCAGTACTTC
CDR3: CASSLERGEQYF

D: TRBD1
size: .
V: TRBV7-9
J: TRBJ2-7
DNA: TGTGCCAGCAGCCAAAGGGGGCTCGGCGAGCAGTACTTC
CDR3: CASSQRGLGEQYF

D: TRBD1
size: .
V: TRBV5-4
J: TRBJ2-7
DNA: TGTGCCAGCAGCTCATCTCGGGACAGGGGGTACGAGCAGTACTTC
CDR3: CASSSSRDRGYEQYF

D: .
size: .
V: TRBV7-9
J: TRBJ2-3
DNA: TGTGCCAGCAGCCCGCGAACGGCAGATACGCAGTATTTT
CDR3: CASSPRTADTQYF

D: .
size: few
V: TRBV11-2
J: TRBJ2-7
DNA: TGTGCCAGCAGCTTAGTAGGGTCCTACGAGCAGTACTTC
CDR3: CASSLVGSYEQYF

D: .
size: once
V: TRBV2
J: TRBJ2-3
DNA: TGTGCCAGCAGTTTCACTGAGGTTAGCACAGATACGCAGTATTTT
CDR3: CASSFTEVSTDTQYF

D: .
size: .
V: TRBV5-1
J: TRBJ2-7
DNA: TGCGCCAGCACCCTCCTTTCAGGCGCCGGCTACGAGCAGTACTTC
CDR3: CASTLLSGAGYEQYF

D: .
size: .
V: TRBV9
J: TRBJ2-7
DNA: TGTGCCAGCAGCGTAGACGGGAGTCCCTACGAGCAGTACTTC
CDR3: CASSVDGSPYEQYF

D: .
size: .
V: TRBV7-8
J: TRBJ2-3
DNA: TGTGCCAGCAGCTTAGGACAGGCTCGGGTAGATACGCAGTATTTT
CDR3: CASSLGQARVDTQYF

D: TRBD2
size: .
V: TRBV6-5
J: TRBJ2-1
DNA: TGTGCCAGCGCCCTCGCGACTAGCGGGATCGATGAGCAGTTCTTC
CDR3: CASALATSGIDEQFF

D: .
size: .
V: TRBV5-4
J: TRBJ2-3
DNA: TGTGCCAGCAGCTTGGGCGGGCCCACAACAGATACGCAGTATTTT
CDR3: CASSLGGPTTDTQYF